This T cell receptor beta chain was retrieved from a study of control samples from healthy donors and cancer patients. The repertoire was sequenced with immunoSEQ multiplex PCR; TCRdb's copy has only in-frame clones and lacks some. Its clone listing holds under 200,000 clones. The V and J ends lost 6 bases and 3 bases, in that order; junction bases with no gene match: 10. The CDR3 contains 15 residues. The germline V gene has CDR1 MDHEN and CDR2 SYDVKM. The rearrangement uses TRBV28 and TRBJ2-7; 8 bases are shared with TRBD2. The clonotype originates from a woman aged 25 to 39 in good health. Material: blood. CDR3 nucleotide sequence: TGTGCCAGCAGCTCCCCACGGGGGGGGCGCTACGAGCAGTACTTC. Encoded protein: CASSSPRGGRYEQYF.